This TCR beta chain was retrieved from a study of blood T cell repertoires in COVID-19. Trimming took off 6 bases at V and 8 bases at J, with 13 bases between the two ends. Germline CDR1 reads ENHRY; CDR2 reads SYGVKD. The CDR3 length is 12 residues. Original analysis: Amplifying reference gene primers gave estimates of nucleated cell counts. Sequenced by immunoSEQ multiplex PCR; TCRdb stores in-frame clones only, minus some. That table gives V, J and clone size, and the DNA gave D and trimming. The sample includes a few hundred thousand clones, about 87% of them seen just once. The chain combines TRBV10-3 with TRBJ1-2; a possible D gene is TRBD1 (5 bases). The TCR comes from an older man with acute or convalescent COVID-19. The sample was peripheral blood. The CDR3 sequence: CAISPGVGGYTF. As DNA, the CDR3 is TGTGCCATCAGCCCGGGGGTAGGGGGCTACACCTTC.